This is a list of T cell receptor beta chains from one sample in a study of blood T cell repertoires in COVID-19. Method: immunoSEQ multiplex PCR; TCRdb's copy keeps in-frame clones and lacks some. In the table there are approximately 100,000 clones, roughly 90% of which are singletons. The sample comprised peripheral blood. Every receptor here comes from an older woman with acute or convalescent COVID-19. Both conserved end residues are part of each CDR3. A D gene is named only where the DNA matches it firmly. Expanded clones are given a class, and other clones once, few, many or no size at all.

CDR3 protein: CASSHTSGEQYF
CDR3 DNA: TGTGCCAGCAGCCATACTAGCGGCGAGCAGTACTTC
D gene: TRBD2
J gene: TRBJ2-7
clone size: NA
CDR3 length: 12
V gene: TRBV3-1/TRBV3-2

CDR3 protein: CASSAGFLYEQYF
CDR3 DNA: TGTGCCAGCAGTGCGGGGTTCCTCTACGAGCAGTACTTC
D gene: NA
J gene: TRBJ2-7
clone size: few
CDR3 length: 13
V gene: TRBV2

CDR3 protein: CAISDEDRVNQPQHF
CDR3 DNA: TGTGCCATCAGTGATGAAGACAGGGTCAATCAGCCCCAGCATTTT
D gene: TRBD1
J gene: TRBJ1-5
clone size: NA
CDR3 length: 15
V gene: TRBV10-3

CDR3 protein: CASSSSGTSGAHTLYEQYF
CDR3 DNA: TGCGCCAGCAGCTCTTCCGGGACTAGCGGAGCCCACACCCTCTACGAGCAGTACTTC
D gene: TRBD2
J gene: TRBJ2-7
clone size: NA
CDR3 length: 19
V gene: TRBV5-1

CDR3 protein: CASSSPGQGSEAFF
CDR3 DNA: TGTGCCAGCAGCTCACCGGGACAGGGCTCTGAAGCTTTCTTT
D gene: TRBD1
J gene: TRBJ1-1
clone size: NA
CDR3 length: 14
V gene: TRBV9

CDR3 protein: CATSSRTSGDGYTF
CDR3 DNA: TGTGCCACCAGCAGCCGGACTTCAGGGGATGGCTACACCTTC
D gene: NA
J gene: TRBJ1-2
clone size: NA
CDR3 length: 14
V gene: TRBV15

CDR3 protein: CASSFWANQETQYF
CDR3 DNA: TGTGCCAGCAGCTTCTGGGCGAACCAAGAGACCCAGTACTTC
D gene: NA
J gene: TRBJ2-5
clone size: NA
CDR3 length: 14
V gene: TRBV11-2

CDR3 protein: CASLPGQANTEAFF
CDR3 DNA: TGCGCCAGCCTCCCAGGACAGGCGAACACTGAAGCTTTCTTT
D gene: TRBD1
J gene: TRBJ1-1
clone size: NA
CDR3 length: 14
V gene: TRBV10-2

CDR3 protein: CASSSAGGLAGAYNEQFF
CDR3 DNA: TGTGCCAGCAGTTCCGCGGGGGGACTAGCGGGAGCCTACAATGAGCAGTTCTTC
D gene: TRBD2
J gene: TRBJ2-1
clone size: NA
CDR3 length: 18
V gene: TRBV6-2/TRBV6-3

CDR3 protein: CASSLLSGPGQRIYEQYF
CDR3 DNA: TGTGCCAGCAGCTTACTTTCCGGCCCCGGACAGAGGATCTACGAGCAGTACTTC
D gene: NA
J gene: TRBJ2-7
clone size: NA
CDR3 length: 18
V gene: TRBV7-2

CDR3 protein: CASSDRRARETQYF
CDR3 DNA: TGTGCCAGCAGCGATCGGAGGGCCCGAGAGACCCAGTACTTC
D gene: NA
J gene: TRBJ2-5
clone size: NA
CDR3 length: 14
V gene: TRBV13

CDR3 protein: CSWKTSEAFF
CDR3 DNA: TGCAGCTGGAAGACTTCCGAAGCTTTCTTT
D gene: NA
J gene: TRBJ1-1
clone size: NA
CDR3 length: 10
V gene: TRBV29-1

CDR3 protein: CASSLDRGQTQYF
CDR3 DNA: TGCGCCAGCAGCTTGGACAGGGGGCAGACCCAGTACTTC
D gene: TRBD1
J gene: TRBJ2-5
clone size: few
CDR3 length: 13
V gene: TRBV5-1

CDR3 protein: CASSQETGAKNIQYF
CDR3 DNA: TGTGCCAGCAGCCAAGAAACCGGAGCCAAAAACATTCAGTACTTC
D gene: NA
J gene: TRBJ2-4
clone size: NA
CDR3 length: 15
V gene: TRBV3-1/TRBV3-2

CDR3 protein: CSASALSGRGSTDTQYF
CDR3 DNA: TGCAGTGCTAGTGCCCTCTCCGGGCGGGGGAGTACAGATACGCAGTATTTT
D gene: TRBD2
J gene: TRBJ2-3
clone size: NA
CDR3 length: 17
V gene: TRBV20-1

CDR3 protein: CASRPPGLAGVNEQFF
CDR3 DNA: TGTGCCAGCAGACCACCGGGACTAGCGGGAGTCAATGAGCAGTTCTTC
D gene: TRBD2
J gene: TRBJ2-1
clone size: NA
CDR3 length: 16
V gene: TRBV7-2

CDR3 protein: CASSPRDTEAFF
CDR3 DNA: TGTGCCAGCTCCCCCAGGGACACTGAAGCTTTCTTT
D gene: NA
J gene: TRBJ1-1
clone size: NA
CDR3 length: 12
V gene: TRBV18

CDR3 protein: CSVGQNYGYTF
CDR3 DNA: TGCAGCGTGGGGCAGAACTATGGCTACACCTTC
D gene: NA
J gene: TRBJ1-2
clone size: NA
CDR3 length: 11
V gene: TRBV29-1

CDR3 protein: CASIRQGANNQPQHF
CDR3 DNA: TGTGCCAGCATCCGACAGGGGGCGAATAATCAGCCCCAGCATTTT
D gene: TRBD1
J gene: TRBJ1-5
clone size: few
CDR3 length: 15
V gene: TRBV6-5

CDR3 protein: CASSFSGNQPQHF
CDR3 DNA: TGTGCCAGCAGTTTTTCAGGGAATCAGCCCCAGCATTTT
D gene: NA
J gene: TRBJ1-5
clone size: NA
CDR3 length: 13
V gene: TRBV28

CDR3 protein: CALLGSRSGNQPQHF
CDR3 DNA: TGTGCCCTACTGGGCAGCCGATCGGGCAATCAGCCCCAGCATTTT
D gene: NA
J gene: TRBJ1-5
clone size: NA
CDR3 length: 15
V gene: TRBV7-3

CDR3 protein: CASRPTGGQETQYF
CDR3 DNA: TGTGCCAGCAGACCCACAGGGGGTCAAGAGACCCAGTACTTC
D gene: TRBD1
J gene: TRBJ2-5
clone size: NA
CDR3 length: 14
V gene: TRBV7-9

CDR3 protein: CASSFFDEQFF
CDR3 DNA: TGTGCCAGCAGTTTCTTCGATGAGCAGTTCTTC
D gene: NA
J gene: TRBJ2-1
clone size: NA
CDR3 length: 11
V gene: TRBV12-3/TRBV12-4

CDR3 protein: CASSPLGTGPSGNTIYF
CDR3 DNA: TGTGCCAGCTCACCACTGGGGACAGGCCCTTCTGGAAACACCATATATTTT
D gene: TRBD1
J gene: TRBJ1-3
clone size: NA
CDR3 length: 17
V gene: TRBV18

CDR3 protein: CASSPIPSNEQFF
CDR3 DNA: TGTGCCAGCTCACCAATCCCCAGCAATGAGCAGTTCTTC
D gene: NA
J gene: TRBJ2-1
clone size: NA
CDR3 length: 13
V gene: TRBV18

CDR3 protein: CASTGQTGYYTEAFF
CDR3 DNA: TGTGCCAGTACTGGACAGACCGGTTATTACACTGAAGCTTTCTTT
D gene: NA
J gene: TRBJ1-1
clone size: few
CDR3 length: 15
V gene: TRBV19

CDR3 protein: CASSLYRLNTEAFF
CDR3 DNA: TGTGCCAGCAGCTTGTACAGATTGAACACTGAAGCTTTCTTT
D gene: NA
J gene: TRBJ1-1
clone size: NA
CDR3 length: 14
V gene: TRBV7-8

CDR3 protein: CASSNQQGATYEQYF
CDR3 DNA: TGTGCCAGCAGTAATCAACAGGGGGCCACCTACGAGCAGTACTTC
D gene: TRBD1
J gene: TRBJ2-7
clone size: NA
CDR3 length: 15
V gene: TRBV2

CDR3 protein: CASSTSSGRETQYF
CDR3 DNA: TGTGCCAGCAGCACCTCTAGCGGCAGGGAGACCCAGTACTTC
D gene: TRBD2
J gene: TRBJ2-5
clone size: NA
CDR3 length: 14
V gene: TRBV7-2

CDR3 protein: CASSPTGEGVTHEQYF
CDR3 DNA: TGCGCCAGCAGCCCGACAGGGGAGGGGGTGACCCACGAGCAGTACTTC
D gene: NA
J gene: TRBJ2-7
clone size: NA
CDR3 length: 16
V gene: TRBV5-1

CDR3 protein: CASSLGALEQFF
CDR3 DNA: TGCGCCAGCAGCTTGGGGGCGCTTGAGCAGTTCTTC
D gene: NA
J gene: TRBJ2-1
clone size: NA
CDR3 length: 12
V gene: TRBV5-1

CDR3 protein: CASSLSRVSTDTQYF
CDR3 DNA: TGTGCCAGCAGTTTATCGAGGGTTAGCACAGATACGCAGTATTTT
D gene: NA
J gene: TRBJ2-3
clone size: once
CDR3 length: 15
V gene: TRBV27

CDR3 protein: CASSIYSRDRGYEQYF
CDR3 DNA: TGTGCCAGTAGTATCTACTCCCGGGACAGGGGCTACGAGCAGTACTTC
D gene: TRBD1
J gene: TRBJ2-7
clone size: NA
CDR3 length: 16
V gene: TRBV19

CDR3 protein: CAWSGLADYYEQYF
CDR3 DNA: TGTGCCTGGAGTGGGCTAGCGGACTACTACGAGCAGTACTTC
D gene: TRBD2
J gene: TRBJ2-7
clone size: NA
CDR3 length: 14
V gene: TRBV30

CDR3 protein: CASRQALNTEAFF
CDR3 DNA: TGTGCCAGCAGACAGGCCCTCAACACTGAAGCTTTCTTT
D gene: NA
J gene: TRBJ1-1
clone size: NA
CDR3 length: 13
V gene: TRBV6-4

CDR3 protein: CAISETSGSDTGELFF
CDR3 DNA: TGTGCCATCAGTGAAACTAGCGGGAGCGACACCGGGGAGCTGTTTTTT
D gene: TRBD2
J gene: TRBJ2-2
clone size: NA
CDR3 length: 16
V gene: TRBV10-3

CDR3 protein: CASSGQVNTEAFF
CDR3 DNA: TGTGCCAGCAGTGGACAGGTGAACACTGAAGCTTTCTTT
D gene: NA
J gene: TRBJ1-1
clone size: NA
CDR3 length: 13
V gene: TRBV2

CDR3 protein: CAISEDRGNSPLHF
CDR3 DNA: TGTGCCATCAGTGAGGACAGGGGTAATTCACCCCTCCACTTT
D gene: TRBD1
J gene: TRBJ1-6
clone size: NA
CDR3 length: 14
V gene: TRBV10-3

CDR3 protein: CASSLASGNTGELFF
CDR3 DNA: TGTGCCAGCAGCTTAGCTAGCGGGAACACCGGGGAGCTGTTTTTT
D gene: NA
J gene: TRBJ2-2
clone size: NA
CDR3 length: 15
V gene: TRBV7-9

CDR3 protein: CASSLGLMGQGNTEAFF
CDR3 DNA: TGTGCCAGCAGCTTAGGCCTAATGGGGCAGGGAAACACTGAAGCTTTCTTT
D gene: NA
J gene: TRBJ1-1
clone size: NA
CDR3 length: 17
V gene: TRBV13

CDR3 protein: CATSDFSGTEAFF
CDR3 DNA: TGTGCCACCAGTGATTTTTCGGGGACTGAAGCTTTCTTT
D gene: NA
J gene: TRBJ1-1
clone size: NA
CDR3 length: 13
V gene: TRBV24-1

CDR3 protein: CASSVRSGGNTEAFF
CDR3 DNA: TGTGCCAGCAGCGTGCGGAGTGGTGGGAACACTGAAGCTTTCTTT
D gene: NA
J gene: TRBJ1-1
clone size: NA
CDR3 length: 15
V gene: TRBV9

CDR3 protein: CASSQDYRTRNSPLHF
CDR3 DNA: TGTGCCAGCAGCCAAGACTATCGGACAAGAAATTCACCCCTCCACTTT
D gene: NA
J gene: TRBJ1-6
clone size: few
CDR3 length: 16
V gene: TRBV3-1/TRBV3-2

CDR3 protein: CASSPSSTGYNEQFF
CDR3 DNA: TGTGCCAGCAGCCCCTCATCTACGGGCTACAATGAGCAGTTCTTC
D gene: NA
J gene: TRBJ2-1
clone size: NA
CDR3 length: 15
V gene: TRBV28